This passage covers 3 T cell receptor beta chains from one sample sequenced in a study of T cell repertoires in cytomegalovirus infection. TCRdb independently ran MiXCR on the reads; one entry per CDR3 protein. The table lists some 440,000 distinct CDR3 sequences, about 33% of them singletons. The specimen sequenced was PBMCs. Receptor source: a human donor in good health (CMV status not recorded). Some clones in this sample may be carry-over from other donors' samples.

This clonotype was counted ten times or more. V gene TRBV7-2 combines with J gene TRBJ2-7; 11 bases are shared with TRBD2. The CDR3 loop spans 15 amino acids. After removal of 5 bases from V and 3 bases from J, the junction contained 6 bases not matched to a gene. Looked up from germline, CDR1 is SGHTA and CDR2 is FQGNSA. The CDR3 sequence: CASSPASGGLYEQYF. Here the CDR3 DNA reads TGTGCCAGCAGCCCGGCTAGCGGGGGGCTCTACGAGCAGTACTTC.

Remarks on this clonotype: No conserved phenylalanine or tryptophan ends this CDR3, so it is likely a read error. For the CDR3, the DNA is TGTGCCAGCAGCTTGAGGCCGCGAGAGCAGTACTTA. Translating gives CASSLRPREQYL. The chain carries TRBV5-6 and TRBJ2-7; D uncertain. Germline assignment: CDR1 SGHDT and CDR2 YYEEEE. V was trimmed by 1 base and J by 7 bases, leaving 9 bases between them. The CDR3 sequence is 12 residues long.

J is TRBJ1-4 and V is TRBV7-2; no clear D. Looked up from germline, CDR1 is SGHTA and CDR2 is FQGNSA. V dropped 11 bases and J dropped 7 bases, with 17 bases sitting between them. The CDR3 has 13 residues. The CDR3 nucleotides are TGTGCCCTCAGCTCGTCGAGGGCTGAAAAACTGTTTTTT. The encoded protein is CALSSSRAEKLFF.